Described below is a single T cell receptor beta chain sequence and its context. The data are from a study of early T cells in non-severe SARS-CoV-2 infection. TCRdb passed the 5' RACE reads through MiXCR, listing each CDR3 protein once. This sample has over 80,000 distinct CDR3 sequences, with about an eighth found just once. V lost 3 bases, J lost 2 bases, and 10 bases lay in between. The CDR3 totals 14 residues. Germline CDR1 and CDR2: MGHRA and YSYEKL. The sample was whole blood, taken at baseline. The chain is built from TRBV4-1 and TRBJ2-5; perhaps D is TRBD1 or TRBD2 (5 bases each). The clonotype comes from an adult who was a healthcare worker with PCR-confirmed SARS-CoV-2 infection or an uninfected control (not recorded which). The CDR3 DNA reads TGCGCCAGCAGCCACCCCGGGGCACAAGAGACCCAGTACTTC. This translates into CASSHPGAQETQYF.